This TCR beta chain was profiled in a study of identical twins. Regarding the study as a whole: High-abundance cord blood beta clonotypes had fewer insertions; memory repertoires showed none.

Details on this clonotype: Its target is not known.

Germline V gene data show CDR1 as ENHRY and CDR2 as SYGVKD. The CDR3 runs to 15 residues. V was trimmed by 3 bases and J by 5 bases, leaving 13 bases between them. Template switching supplied a universal primer site; unique molecular identifiers were carried on the cDNA. TCRdb re-called the 5' RACE reads with MiXCR, one entry per CDR3 protein. The sample yields roughly 1.6 million distinct CDR3 sequences, roughly 35% seen once. Sequenced material: cord blood. This receptor was taken from a newborn girl in good health. The chain joins TRBV10-3 to TRBJ1-4, with D maybe TRBD1 (6 bases). CDR3 residues: CAISDVGGANEKLFF. CDR3 nucleotide sequence: TGTGCCATCAGTGACGTGGGGGGGGCAAATGAAAAACTGTTTTTT.